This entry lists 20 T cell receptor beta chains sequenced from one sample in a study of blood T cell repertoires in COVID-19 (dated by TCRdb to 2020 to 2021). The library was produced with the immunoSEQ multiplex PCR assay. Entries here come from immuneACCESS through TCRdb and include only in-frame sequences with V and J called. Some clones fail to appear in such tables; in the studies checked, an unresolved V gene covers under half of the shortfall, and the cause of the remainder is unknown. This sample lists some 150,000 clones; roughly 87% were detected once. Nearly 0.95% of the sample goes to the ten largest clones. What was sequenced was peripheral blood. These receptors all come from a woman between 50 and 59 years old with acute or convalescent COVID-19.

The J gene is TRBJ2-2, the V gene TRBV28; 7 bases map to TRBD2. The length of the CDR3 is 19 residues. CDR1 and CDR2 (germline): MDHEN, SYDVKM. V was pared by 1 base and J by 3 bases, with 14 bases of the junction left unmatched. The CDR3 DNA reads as TGTGCCAGCAGTTTATTCCTGGGTGGCGCAGGGAGGGACACCGGGGAGCTGTTTTTT. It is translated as CASSLFLGGAGRDTGELFF.

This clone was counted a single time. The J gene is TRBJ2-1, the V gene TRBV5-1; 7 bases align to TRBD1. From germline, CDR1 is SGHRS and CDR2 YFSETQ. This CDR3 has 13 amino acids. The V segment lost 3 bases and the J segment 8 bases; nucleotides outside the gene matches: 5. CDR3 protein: CASSWTGPDEQFF. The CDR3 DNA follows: TGCGCCAGCAGCTGGACAGGCCCCGATGAGCAGTTCTTC.

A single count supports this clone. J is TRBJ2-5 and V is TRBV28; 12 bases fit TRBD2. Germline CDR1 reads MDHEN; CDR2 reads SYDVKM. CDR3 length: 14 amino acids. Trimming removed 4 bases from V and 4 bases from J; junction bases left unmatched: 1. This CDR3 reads CASSSSGGAETQYF. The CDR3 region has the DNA TGTGCCAGCAGTTCTAGCGGGGGGGCAGAGACCCAGTACTTC.

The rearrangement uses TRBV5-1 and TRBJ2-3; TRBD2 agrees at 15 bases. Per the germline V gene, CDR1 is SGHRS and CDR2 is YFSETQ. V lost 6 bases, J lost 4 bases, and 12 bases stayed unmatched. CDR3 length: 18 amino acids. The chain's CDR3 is CASKPNVGLAGGADTQYF. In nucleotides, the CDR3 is TGCGCCAGCAAACCAAACGTGGGACTAGCGGGAGGTGCAGATACGCAGTATTTT. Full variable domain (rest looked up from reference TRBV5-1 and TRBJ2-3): KAGVTQTPRYLIKTRGQQVTLSCSPISGHRSVSWYQQTPGQGLQFLFEYFSETQRNKGNFPGRFSGRQFSNSRSEMNVSTLELGDSALYLCASKPNVGLAGGADTQYFGPGTRLTVL.

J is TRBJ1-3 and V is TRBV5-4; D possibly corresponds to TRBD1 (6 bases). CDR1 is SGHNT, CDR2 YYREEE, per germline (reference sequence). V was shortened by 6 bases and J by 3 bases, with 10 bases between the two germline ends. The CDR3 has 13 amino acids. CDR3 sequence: CASKDSHGNTIYF. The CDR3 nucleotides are TGTGCCAGCAAGGACAGTCATGGAAACACCATATATTTT. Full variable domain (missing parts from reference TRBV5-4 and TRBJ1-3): ETGVTQSPTHLIKTRGQQVTLRCSSQSGHNTVSWYQQALGQGPQFIFQYYREEENGRGNFPPRFSGLQFPNYSSELNVNALELDDSALYLCASKDSHGNTIYFGEGSWLTVV.

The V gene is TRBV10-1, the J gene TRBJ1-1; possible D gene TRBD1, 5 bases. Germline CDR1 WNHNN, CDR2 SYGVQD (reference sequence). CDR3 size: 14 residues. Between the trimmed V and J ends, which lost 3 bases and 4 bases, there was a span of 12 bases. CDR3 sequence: CASSETGFGTEAFF. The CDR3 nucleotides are TGCGCCAGCAGTGAAACAGGCTTCGGCACTGAAGCTTTCTTT.

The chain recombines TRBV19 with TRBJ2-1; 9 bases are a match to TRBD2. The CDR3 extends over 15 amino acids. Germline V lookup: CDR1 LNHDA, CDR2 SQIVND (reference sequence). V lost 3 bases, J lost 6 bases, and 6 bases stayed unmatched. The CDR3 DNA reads TGTGCCAGTAGTATTTTTAGCGGGGGTAGCAATGAGCAGTTCTTC. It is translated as CASSIFSGGSNEQFF.

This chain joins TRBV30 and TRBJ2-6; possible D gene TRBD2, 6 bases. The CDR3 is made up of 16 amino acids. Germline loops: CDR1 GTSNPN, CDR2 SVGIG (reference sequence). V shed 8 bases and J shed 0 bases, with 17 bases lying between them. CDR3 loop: CASRGDWGSGANVLTF. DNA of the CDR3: TGTGCCAGTCGAGGGGACTGGGGCTCTGGGGCCAACGTCCTGACTTTC. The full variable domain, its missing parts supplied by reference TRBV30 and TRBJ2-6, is SQTIHQWPATLVQPVGSPLSLECTVEGTSNPNLYWYRQAAGRGLQLLFYSVGIGQISSEVPQNLSASRPQDRQFILSSKKLLLSDSGFYLCASRGDWGSGANVLTFGAGSRLTVL.

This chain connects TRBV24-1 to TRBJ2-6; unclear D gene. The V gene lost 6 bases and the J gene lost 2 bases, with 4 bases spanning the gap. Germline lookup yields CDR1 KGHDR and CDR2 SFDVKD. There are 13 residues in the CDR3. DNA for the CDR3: TGTGCCACCAGTCCCGCTGGGGCCAACGTCCTGACTTTC. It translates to CATSPAGANVLTF.

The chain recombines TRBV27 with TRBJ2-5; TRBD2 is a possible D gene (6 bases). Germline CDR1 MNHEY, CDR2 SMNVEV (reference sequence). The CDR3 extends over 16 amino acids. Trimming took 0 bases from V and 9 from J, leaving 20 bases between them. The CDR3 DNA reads TGTGCCAGCAGTTTATCAGCTAGCGTCTATCCGGGGGCCCAGTACTTC. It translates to CASSLSASVYPGAQYF.

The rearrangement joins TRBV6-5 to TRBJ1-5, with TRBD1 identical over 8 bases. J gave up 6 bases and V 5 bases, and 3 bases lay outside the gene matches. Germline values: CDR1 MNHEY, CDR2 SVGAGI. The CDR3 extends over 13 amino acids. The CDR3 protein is CASSQGATQPQHF. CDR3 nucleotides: TGTGCCAGCAGTCAGGGGGCGACTCAGCCCCAGCATTTT.

CDR3 sequence: CASSPTGDQPQHF. In DNA form, the CDR3 reads TGTGCCAGCAGTCCGACAGGGGATCAGCCCCAGCATTTT. This chain uses TRBV27 with TRBJ1-5; 8 bases are shared with TRBD1. Germline lookup yields CDR1 MNHEY and CDR2 SMNVEV (reference sequence). With V trimmed by 5 bases and J by 5 bases, 2 bases remained unmatched. This CDR3 has 13 amino acids.

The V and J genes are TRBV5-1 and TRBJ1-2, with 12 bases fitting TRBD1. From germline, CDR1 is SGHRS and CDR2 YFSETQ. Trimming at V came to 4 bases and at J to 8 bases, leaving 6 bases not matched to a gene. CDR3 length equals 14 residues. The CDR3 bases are TGCGCCAGCAGCCCGGGACAGGGGGCTCGGGGCTACACCTTC. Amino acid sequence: CASSPGQGARGYTF.

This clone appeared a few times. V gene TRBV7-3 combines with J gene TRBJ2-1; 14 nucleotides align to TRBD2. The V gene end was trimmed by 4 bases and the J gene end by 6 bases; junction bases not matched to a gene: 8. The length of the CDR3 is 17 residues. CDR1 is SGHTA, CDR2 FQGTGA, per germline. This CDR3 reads CASSSGTSGRSINEQFF. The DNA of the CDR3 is TGTGCCAGCAGCTCCGGGACTAGCGGGAGATCTATCAATGAGCAGTTCTTC.

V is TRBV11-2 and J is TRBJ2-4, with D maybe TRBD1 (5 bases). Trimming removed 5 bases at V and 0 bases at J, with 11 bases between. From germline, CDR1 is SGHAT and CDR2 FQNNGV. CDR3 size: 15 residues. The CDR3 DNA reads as TGTGCCAGCAGCCAAGACAGTTTAGCCAAAAACATTCAGTACTTC. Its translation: CASSQDSLAKNIQYF.

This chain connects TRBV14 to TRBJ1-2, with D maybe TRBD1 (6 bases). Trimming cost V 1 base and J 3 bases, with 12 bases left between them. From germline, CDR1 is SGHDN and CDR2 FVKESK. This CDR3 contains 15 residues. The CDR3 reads CASSQAHRAHYGYTF. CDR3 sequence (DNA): TGTGCCAGCAGCCAAGCGCACAGGGCCCACTATGGCTACACCTTC.

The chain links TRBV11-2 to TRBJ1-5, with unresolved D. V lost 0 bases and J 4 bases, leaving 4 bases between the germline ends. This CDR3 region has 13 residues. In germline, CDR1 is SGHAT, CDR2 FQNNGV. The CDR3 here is CASSLDMNQPQHF. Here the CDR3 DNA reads TGTGCCAGCAGCTTAGATATGAATCAGCCCCAGCATTTT.

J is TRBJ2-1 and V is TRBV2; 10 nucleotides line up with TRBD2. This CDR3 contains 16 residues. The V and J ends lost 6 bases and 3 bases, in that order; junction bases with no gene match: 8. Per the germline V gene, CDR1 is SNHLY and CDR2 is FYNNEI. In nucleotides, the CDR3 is TGTGCCAGCAGCACCTTCGGGACTAGCGACTACAATGAGCAGTTCTTC. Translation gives CASSTFGTSDYNEQFF.

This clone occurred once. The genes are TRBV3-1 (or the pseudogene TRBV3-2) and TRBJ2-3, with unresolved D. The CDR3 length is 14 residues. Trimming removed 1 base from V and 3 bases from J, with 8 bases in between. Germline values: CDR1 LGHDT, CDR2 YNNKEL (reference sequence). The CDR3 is CASSQVTVTDTQYF. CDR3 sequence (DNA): TGTGCCAGCAGCCAAGTGACTGTGACAGATACGCAGTATTTT.

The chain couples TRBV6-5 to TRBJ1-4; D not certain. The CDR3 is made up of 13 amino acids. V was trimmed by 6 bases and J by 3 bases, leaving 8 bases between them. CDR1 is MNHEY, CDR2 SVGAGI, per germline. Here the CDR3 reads CASRETPNEKLFF. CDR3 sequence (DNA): TGTGCCAGCAGGGAGACTCCTAATGAAAAACTGTTTTTT.